This T cell receptor beta chain is drawn from a study of CD8+ T cells in alopecia areata. Findings and caveats of the study: Patients showed less clear TCR sequence sharing than mice, possibly partly because of HLA diversity.

J gave up 0 bases and V 4 bases, and 8 bases lay outside the gene matches. This CDR3 contains 18 residues. The germline CDR1 and CDR2 sequences are SGHRS and YFSETQ. Of note for this clone: Its antigen remains unknown.

Extraction of RNA preceded its reverse transcription into cDNA, which served as the sequencing template. Some clones are missing from TCRdb's copy, which holds only in-frame ones; the method was immunoSEQ multiplex PCR. This sample has over 95,000 clones, with roughly 41% found just once. The clonotype was recovered from a human donor with alopecia areata. The chain recombines TRBV5-1 with TRBJ2-6; TRBD2 matches 9 bases. Sequencing used CD4+ T cells sorted from blood. The CDR3 protein is CASSTSGPVNSGANVLTF. CDR3 in DNA: TGCGCCAGCAGCACTAGCGGGCCCGTAAACTCTGGGGCCAACGTCCTGACTTTC. Based on the CDR3 plus reference TRBV5-1 and TRBJ2-6, the full variable domain is KAGVTQTPRYLIKTRGQQVTLSCSPISGHRSVSWYQQTPGQGLQFLFEYFSETQRNKGNFPGRFSGRQFSNSRSEMNVSTLELGDSALYLCASSTSGPVNSGANVLTFGAGSRLTVL.